The next 7 T cell receptor beta chains were all read from a single sample in a study of cytomegalovirus exposure and HLA in healthy donors. With 60 Vbeta and 13 Jbeta primers, the PCR was carried out. The assay was immunoSEQ multiplex PCR, and TCRdb's table has in-frame clones only and misses some. The table for this sample gives 110,000 to 150,000 clones. The sample taken for sequencing was PBMCs. The receptors were sampled from a male donor in good health and CMV-seronegative.

The rearrangement joins TRBV28 to TRBJ1-2; 10 bases agree with TRBD1. This CDR3 contains 15 residues. From germline, CDR1 is MDHEN and CDR2 SYDVKM. CDR3 DNA sequence: TGTTCCTCCTGCGAAACGTTACCGGGACAGGGGGGCTACACCTTC. Encoded protein: CSSCETLPGQGGYTF.

The rearrangement uses TRBV11-3 and TRBJ1-6; D gene unclear. Germline V lookup: CDR1 SGHNT, CDR2 YENEEA. Trimming removed 5 bases from V and 0 bases from J, with 20 bases in between. The CDR3 is made up of 19 amino acids. The CDR3 nucleotides are TGTGCCAGCAGCCCGATTCCCCCGATATTTAGCTCCTATAATTCACCCCTCCACTTT. Protein: CASSPIPPIFSSYNSPLHF. The entire variable domain, with the rest obtained from reference TRBV11-3 and TRBJ1-6, is as follows: EAGVVQSPRYKIIEKKQPVAFWCNPISGHNTLYWYLQNLGQGPELLIRYENEEAVDDSQLPKDRFSAERLKGVDSTLKIQPAELGDSAVYLCASSPIPPIFSSYNSPLHFGNGTRLTVT.

The chain has TRBV4-1 and TRBJ2-7, with 8 bases fitting TRBD2. V lost 4 bases, J lost 3 bases, and 14 bases stayed unmatched. This CDR3 spans 17 amino acids. The germline CDR1 and CDR2 sequences are MGHRA and YSYEKL. CDR3 region: CASSPGGVSSVDYEQYF. CDR3 sequence (DNA): TGCGCCAGCAGCCCCGGGGGGGTCTCGTCTGTGGACTACGAGCAGTACTTC.

J is TRBJ2-5 and V is TRBV29-1; weak D call: TRBD2 (5 bases). Trimming stripped 7 bases from V and 7 bases from J, with 16 bases between. Germline CDR1 reads SQVTM; CDR2 reads ANQGSEA. The CDR3 totals 12 residues. In DNA, the CDR3 is TGCAGCGCCAGAGGGCAACCCGGGACCCAGTACTTC. Protein product: CSARGQPGTQYF.

V usage is TRBV5-6 and J usage is TRBJ2-7, with D possibly TRBD1 on 8 matching bases. CDR1 is SGHDT, CDR2 YYEEEE, per germline. Trimming removed 5 bases at V and 3 bases at J, with 15 bases between. This CDR3 comprises 14 residues. This CDR3 is CASRTGGGGYEQYF. The CDR3 DNA follows: TGTGCCAGCAGAACAGGGGGAGGGGGCTACGAGCAGTACTTC.

The genes are TRBV6-5 and TRBJ2-7, with a tentative D call TRBD2 (5 bases). The CDR3 runs 15 residues. V was shortened by 2 bases and J by 0 bases, with 11 bases between the two germline ends. Germline assignment: CDR1 MNHEY and CDR2 SVGAGI. CDR3 region: CASSYVREFSYEQYF. In nucleotides, the CDR3 is TGTGCCAGCAGTTACGTTCGGGAATTCTCCTACGAGCAGTACTTC.

V gene TRBV29-1 combines with J gene TRBJ1-2; 7 positions agree with TRBD1. The CDR3 contains 15 residues. Germline CDR1 is SQVTM and CDR2 is ANQGSEA. The ends lost 7 bases at V and 7 bases at J; junction bases unmatched: 18. CDR3 residues: CSAEGFDRVLGGYTF. CDR3 nucleotide sequence: TGCAGCGCCGAGGGGTTTGACAGGGTATTAGGTGGCTACACCTTC.